These T cell receptor beta chains were read from a single sample in a study of blood T cells in healthy people across ages. TCRdb called the 5' RACE reads again in MiXCR, with one record for every CDR3 protein. The sample lists about 2 million distinct CDR3 sequences, about 49% occurring once. Sequenced input: blood. These receptors were collected from a woman aged 40 to 50 in good health. The CDR3 runs from the conserved cysteine through the conserved F or W. D genes are given only for firm matches. The size of a clone is reported for some rows only, either as once, few or many, or as a class for expanded clones.

.,.,13,TRBJ2-4,TRBV14,CASSQDMQGIQYF
.,TRBD1,16,TRBJ1-1,TRBV27,CASSFGTGVGKSEAFF
.,.,14,.,TRBV5-1,CASSLRTMGYEQYF
.,TRBD1,15,TRBJ2-5,TRBV6-5,CASSYQGQGIETQYF
.,.,15,TRBJ1-2,TRBV4-2,CASSQDLGEYYGYTF
.,.,18,TRBJ2-5,TRBV18,CASSPSLTVGGDQETQYF
few,.,14,TRBJ1-2,TRBV7-9,CASSSGRRPYGYTF
.,.,13,TRBJ2-5,TRBV4-2,CAVKFGTQETQYF
.,.,16,TRBJ1-6,TRBV7-2,CASSLGPGANNSPLHF
.,TRBD1,17,TRBJ2-6,TRBV27,CASSTRDRGPGANVLTF
.,.,14,TRBJ1-2,TRBV27,CASRSLRLNYGYTF
few,.,15,TRBJ2-5,TRBV7-3,CASSLTFGGVETQYF
.,.,13,TRBJ1-2,TRBV29-1,CGAQGFSFYGYTF
.,TRBD2,15,TRBJ2-1,TRBV9,CASSVGNSGVGEQFF
.,.,16,TRBJ2-1,TRBV5-1,CASSFGVGGVDNEQFF
few,TRBD2,17,TRBJ2-3,TRBV5-1,CASSRTSGGRSTDTQYF
.,TRBD1,16,TRBJ1-6,TRBV27,CASSLSGQGVGSPLHF
few,.,16,TRBJ2-7,TRBV4-3,CASSQDTAGSLTRQYF
few,.,15,TRBJ2-5,TRBV5-6,CASSLFQTVQETQYF
.,TRBD2,14,TRBJ2-3,TRBV20-1,CSASGRARANTQYF
.,TRBD1,15,TRBJ2-7,TRBV6-6,CASRGAGGGSYEQYF
.,.,14,TRBJ1-2,TRBV28,CASSRERANCGYTF
.,.,17,.,TRBV28,CASSFLTSGAPGKTQYF
few,.,14,TRBJ1-2,TRBV29-1,CSVVDLGHIYGYTF
once,.,10,TRBJ1-2,TRBV29-1,CSVADYGYTF
.,.,13,TRBJ2-1,TRBV6-6,CASSYSSLGEQFF
.,.,14,TRBJ2-3,TRBV9,CASSVGVITDTQYF
.,.,13,TRBJ1-2,TRBV7-2,CASSQYSDYGYTF
.,.,15,TRBJ2-5,TRBV5-1,CASSTRAGLQETQYF
.,.,15,TRBJ1-4,TRBV27,CASRHREGINEKLFF
.,.,14,TRBJ1-2,TRBV12-3/TRBV12-4,CASSLGTGAGGYTF